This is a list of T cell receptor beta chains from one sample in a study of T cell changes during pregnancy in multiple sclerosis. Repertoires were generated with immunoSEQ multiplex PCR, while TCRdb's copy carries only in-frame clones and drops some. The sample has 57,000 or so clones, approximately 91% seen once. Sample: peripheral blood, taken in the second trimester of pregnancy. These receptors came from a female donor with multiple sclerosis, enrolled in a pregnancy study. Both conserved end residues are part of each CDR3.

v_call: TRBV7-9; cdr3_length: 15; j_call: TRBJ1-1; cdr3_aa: CASRRGAGRSTEAFF
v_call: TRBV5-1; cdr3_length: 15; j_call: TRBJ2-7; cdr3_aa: CASSSSGTDTYEQYF
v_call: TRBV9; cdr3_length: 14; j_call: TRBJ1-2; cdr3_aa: CASSHTGSNYGYTF
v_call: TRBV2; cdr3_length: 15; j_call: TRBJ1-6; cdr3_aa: CASRGGSNSGSPLHF
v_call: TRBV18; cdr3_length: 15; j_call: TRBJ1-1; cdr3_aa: CASSPTQGASTEAFF
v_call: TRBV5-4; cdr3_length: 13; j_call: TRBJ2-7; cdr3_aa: CASSLRQDLEQYF
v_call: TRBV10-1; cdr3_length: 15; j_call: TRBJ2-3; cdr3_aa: CARMLGGLGTDTQYF
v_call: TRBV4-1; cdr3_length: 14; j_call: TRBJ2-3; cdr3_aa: CASSQDGGADTQYF
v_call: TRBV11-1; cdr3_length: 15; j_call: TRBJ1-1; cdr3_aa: CASSEGTGGETEAFF
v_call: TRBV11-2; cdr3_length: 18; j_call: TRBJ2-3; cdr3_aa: CASSLALGLAGDPDTQYF
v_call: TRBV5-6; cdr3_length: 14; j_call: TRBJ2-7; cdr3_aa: CASSFRQGTHEQYF
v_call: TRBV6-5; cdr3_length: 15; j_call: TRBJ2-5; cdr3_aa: CASSRHGTGQETQYF
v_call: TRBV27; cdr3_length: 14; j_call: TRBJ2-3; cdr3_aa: CASRLAGAPDTQYF
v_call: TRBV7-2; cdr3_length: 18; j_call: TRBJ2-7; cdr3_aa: CASSLVPPGTVSSYEQYF
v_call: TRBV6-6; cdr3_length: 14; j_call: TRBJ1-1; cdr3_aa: CASSYAAFPTGAFF
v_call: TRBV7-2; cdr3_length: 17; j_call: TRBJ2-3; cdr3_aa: CASSLAVGLAGTDTQYF
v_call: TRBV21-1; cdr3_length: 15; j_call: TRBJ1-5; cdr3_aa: CASSKVSRGNQPQHF
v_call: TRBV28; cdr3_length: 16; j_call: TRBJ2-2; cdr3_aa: CASSLSSAGGGGELFF
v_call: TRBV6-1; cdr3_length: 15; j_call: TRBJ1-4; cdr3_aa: CASSEDAGGNEKLFF
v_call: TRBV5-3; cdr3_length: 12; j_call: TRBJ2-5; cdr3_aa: CARSPVRETQYF
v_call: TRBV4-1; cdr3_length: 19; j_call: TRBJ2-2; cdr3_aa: CASSLFGLAGGQDTGELFF
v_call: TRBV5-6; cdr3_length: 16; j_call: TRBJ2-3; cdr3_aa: CASSLGQRGSTDTQYF
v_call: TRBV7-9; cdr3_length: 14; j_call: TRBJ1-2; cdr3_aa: CASSQGAGNYGYTF
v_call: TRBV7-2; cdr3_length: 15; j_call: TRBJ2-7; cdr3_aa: CASSLRSGGAYEQYF
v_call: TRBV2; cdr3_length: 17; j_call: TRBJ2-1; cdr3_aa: CASSEDRLAGGRDEQFF
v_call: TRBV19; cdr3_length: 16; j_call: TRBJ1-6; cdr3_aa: CASSPRQGSYNSPLHF